This is a list of T cell receptor beta chains from one sample in a study of T cell changes during pregnancy in multiple sclerosis. Produced via immunoSEQ multiplex PCR; TCRdb's table is partial and in-frame only. The data show some 100,000 clones, about 91% seen once. The starting material was peripheral blood, obtained in the second trimester of pregnancy. Source of these receptors: a female donor with multiple sclerosis, enrolled in a pregnancy study. Both conserved end residues are part of each CDR3. The order of the fields is clone size, V gene, J gene, CDR3 protein. Clone size, where shown, is once, few, many, or a class for clones that have expanded.

clone size: -
V gene: TRBV6-4
J gene: TRBJ2-2
CDR3 protein: CASSDSGTTGELFF

clone size: once
V gene: TRBV28
J gene: TRBJ2-2
CDR3 protein: CASSLFGGRETGELFF

clone size: -
V gene: TRBV7-9
J gene: TRBJ2-7
CDR3 protein: CASSLASSGGPREQYF

clone size: -
V gene: TRBV11-2
J gene: TRBJ2-1
CDR3 protein: CASSSWAGGDEQFF

clone size: -
V gene: TRBV5-6
J gene: TRBJ1-5
CDR3 protein: CASSLGQFSNQPQHF

clone size: -
V gene: TRBV28
J gene: TRBJ2-1
CDR3 protein: CASRGLADNEQFF

clone size: -
V gene: TRBV10-3
J gene: TRBJ2-3
CDR3 protein: CAISESAGVHTQYF

clone size: -
V gene: TRBV6-6
J gene: TRBJ2-6
CDR3 protein: CASNLDRGQVVNVLTF

clone size: -
V gene: TRBV18
J gene: TRBJ2-6
CDR3 protein: CASSPGTTSAYSGANVLTF

clone size: -
V gene: TRBV19
J gene: TRBJ2-3
CDR3 protein: CASSLRGTIRDTQYF

clone size: -
V gene: TRBV7-6
J gene: TRBJ2-7
CDR3 protein: CASSLARGFGYEQYF

clone size: -
V gene: TRBV14
J gene: TRBJ2-3
CDR3 protein: CASSHTQDTQYF

clone size: once
V gene: TRBV5-4
J gene: TRBJ2-2
CDR3 protein: CASSRSSGQGTGELFF

clone size: -
V gene: TRBV2
J gene: TRBJ1-3
CDR3 protein: CASSTVRNTIYF

clone size: -
V gene: TRBV19
J gene: TRBJ1-5
CDR3 protein: CASSIADRGNQPQHF

clone size: -
V gene: TRBV4-2
J gene: TRBJ2-3
CDR3 protein: CASSQGREDTQYF

clone size: -
V gene: TRBV7-2
J gene: TRBJ1-2
CDR3 protein: CASSLSRDTSF

clone size: -
V gene: TRBV21-1
J gene: TRBJ2-1
CDR3 protein: CASSKRQGRANEQFF

clone size: -
V gene: TRBV5-6
J gene: TRBJ2-5
CDR3 protein: CASSLGRRETQYF

clone size: -
V gene: TRBV27
J gene: TRBJ2-2
CDR3 protein: CASSLGRPNTGELFF

clone size: -
V gene: TRBV5-8
J gene: TRBJ2-3
CDR3 protein: CASSLSGFTDTQYF

clone size: -
V gene: TRBV7-8
J gene: TRBJ2-7
CDR3 protein: CASSSSIAGGYYEQYF

clone size: -
V gene: TRBV2
J gene: TRBJ2-5
CDR3 protein: CATYGTSVGGAQYF

clone size: -
V gene: TRBV18
J gene: TRBJ2-5
CDR3 protein: CASSPPTSGRGETQYF

clone size: -
V gene: TRBV30
J gene: TRBJ1-3
CDR3 protein: CAWSVWTGPSGNTIYF

clone size: -
V gene: TRBV9
J gene: TRBJ2-1
CDR3 protein: CASSVVASGNNEQFF

clone size: once
V gene: TRBV4-1
J gene: TRBJ1-5
CDR3 protein: CASSQTGQGRSDQPQHF

clone size: -
V gene: TRBV19
J gene: TRBJ1-1
CDR3 protein: CASSTKLRPPSGAFF

clone size: -
V gene: TRBV7-2
J gene: TRBJ2-1
CDR3 protein: CASSLGLAGPSHEQFF

clone size: -
V gene: TRBV30
J gene: TRBJ2-7
CDR3 protein: CAWSQGGYEQYF

clone size: -
V gene: TRBV28
J gene: TRBJ2-7
CDR3 protein: CASSSGTSVYEQYF

clone size: -
V gene: TRBV5-1
J gene: TRBJ2-1
CDR3 protein: CASSPSGRGGEQFF

clone size: -
V gene: TRBV2
J gene: TRBJ2-1
CDR3 protein: CASSEAGLAGWGEQFF

clone size: -
V gene: TRBV28
J gene: TRBJ2-4
CDR3 protein: CASSPHSGVAKNIQYF

clone size: -
V gene: TRBV9
J gene: TRBJ2-7
CDR3 protein: CASSVGPSGAYEQYF

clone size: -
V gene: TRBV2
J gene: TRBJ2-1
CDR3 protein: CASRDISYNEQFF

clone size: -
V gene: TRBV14
J gene: TRBJ2-7
CDR3 protein: CASSQGTAIRYEQYF

clone size: -
V gene: TRBV7-3
J gene: TRBJ2-7
CDR3 protein: CASSQSKGPYEQYF

clone size: few
V gene: TRBV6-1
J gene: TRBJ2-7
CDR3 protein: CASSEEGTGVYEQYF

clone size: -
V gene: TRBV28
J gene: TRBJ1-5
CDR3 protein: CASTLPGKPQHF

clone size: -
V gene: TRBV4-1
J gene: TRBJ2-2
CDR3 protein: CASSQEIPPSGSFDTGELFF

clone size: once
V gene: TRBV27
J gene: TRBJ2-5
CDR3 protein: CASSILAGVGETQYF

clone size: -
V gene: TRBV29-1
J gene: TRBJ2-1
CDR3 protein: CSVVPGGEQFF

clone size: -
V gene: TRBV19
J gene: TRBJ2-3
CDR3 protein: CASSTTGLAGFLDTQYF

clone size: -
V gene: TRBV10-3
J gene: TRBJ2-7
CDR3 protein: CAISDLQHGIYEQYF

clone size: -
V gene: TRBV27
J gene: TRBJ1-2
CDR3 protein: CASSFWADYGYTF

clone size: -
V gene: TRBV30
J gene: TRBJ2-3
CDR3 protein: CAWSSFPTDTQYF